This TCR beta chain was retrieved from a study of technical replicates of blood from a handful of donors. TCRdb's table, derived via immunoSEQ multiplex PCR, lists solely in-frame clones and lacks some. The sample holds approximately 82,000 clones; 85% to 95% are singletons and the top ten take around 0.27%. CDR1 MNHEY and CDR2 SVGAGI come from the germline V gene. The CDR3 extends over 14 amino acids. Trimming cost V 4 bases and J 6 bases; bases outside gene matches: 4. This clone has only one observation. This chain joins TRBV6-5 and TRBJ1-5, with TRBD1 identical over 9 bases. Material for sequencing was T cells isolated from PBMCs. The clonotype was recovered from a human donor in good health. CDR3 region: CASSFTGGPQPQHF. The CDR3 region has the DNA TGTGCCAGCAGTTTTACAGGGGGCCCTCAGCCCCAGCATTTT.